This is a list of T cell receptor beta chains from one sample in a study of CD8+ T cells in alopecia areata. The data were produced by immunoSEQ multiplex PCR, yet TCRdb's version contains in-frame clones alone and is incomplete. The table lists 170,000 or so clones, roughly 60% of them singletons. Sequencing was performed on CD4+ T cells sorted from blood, taken at week 0. The receptor set was obtained from a human donor with alopecia areata. Both conserved end residues are part of each CDR3. The order of the fields is V gene, D gene, J gene, CDR3 length, clone size, CDR3 protein, CDR3 DNA. D genes are given only for firm matches. Only some rows state a clone size, as once, few, many or a class for expanded clones.

v_call: TRBV29-1; d_call: TRBD1; j_call: TRBJ1-1; cdr3_length: 12; clone_size: once; cdr3_aa: CSVSHRGGEAFF; cdr3_nt: TGCAGCGTCTCACACAGGGGTGGTGAAGCTTTCTTT
v_call: TRBV30; d_call: TRBD2; j_call: TRBJ2-5; cdr3_length: 14; clone_size: -; cdr3_aa: CAWGTSGLQETQYF; cdr3_nt: TGTGCCTGGGGGACTAGCGGTCTCCAAGAGACCCAGTACTTC
v_call: TRBV2; d_call: -; j_call: TRBJ2-7; cdr3_length: 12; clone_size: -; cdr3_aa: CASRQRGYEQYF; cdr3_nt: TGTGCCAGCAGGCAAAGGGGGTACGAGCAGTACTTC
v_call: TRBV5-1; d_call: -; j_call: TRBJ2-5; cdr3_length: 14; clone_size: -; cdr3_aa: CASSLQRRQETQYF; cdr3_nt: TGCGCCAGCAGCTTGCAGCGAAGACAAGAGACCCAGTACTTC
v_call: TRBV15; d_call: -; j_call: TRBJ2-1; cdr3_length: 15; clone_size: -; cdr3_aa: CATSSDPLGTNEQFF; cdr3_nt: TGTGCCACCAGCAGTGACCCCTTGGGTACCAATGAGCAGTTCTTC
v_call: TRBV27; d_call: -; j_call: TRBJ1-1; cdr3_length: 15; clone_size: -; cdr3_aa: CASSGSGQTNTEAFF; cdr3_nt: TGTGCCAGCAGTGGCTCGGGACAAACGAACACTGAAGCTTTCTTT
v_call: TRBV14; d_call: -; j_call: TRBJ1-2; cdr3_length: 15; clone_size: -; cdr3_aa: CASSQDRWGRGGYTF; cdr3_nt: TGTGCCAGCAGCCAAGATAGGTGGGGCCGGGGCGGCTACACCTTC
v_call: TRBV10-3; d_call: -; j_call: TRBJ1-1; cdr3_length: 12; clone_size: few; cdr3_aa: CAISGGDIQAFF; cdr3_nt: TGTGCCATCAGTGGGGGGGATATTCAAGCTTTCTTT
v_call: TRBV29-1; d_call: -; j_call: TRBJ1-1; cdr3_length: 13; clone_size: -; cdr3_aa: CSVYPRAAGEAFF; cdr3_nt: TGCAGCGTCTACCCCCGGGCCGCAGGGGAAGCTTTCTTT
v_call: TRBV30; d_call: TRBD1; j_call: TRBJ1-1; cdr3_length: 12; clone_size: -; cdr3_aa: CAWGTGGTEAFF; cdr3_nt: TGTGCCTGGGGGACAGGGGGAACTGAAGCTTTCTTT
v_call: TRBV20-1; d_call: -; j_call: TRBJ1-1; cdr3_length: 9; clone_size: -; cdr3_aa: CSAGAEAFF; cdr3_nt: TGCAGTGCCGGCGCTGAAGCTTTCTTT
v_call: TRBV29-1; d_call: TRBD2; j_call: TRBJ2-3; cdr3_length: 13; clone_size: -; cdr3_aa: CSVGSGGTDTQYF; cdr3_nt: TGCAGCGTCGGTAGCGGGGGTACAGATACGCAGTATTTT
v_call: TRBV29-1; d_call: -; j_call: TRBJ1-1; cdr3_length: 10; clone_size: -; cdr3_aa: CSVHPTEAFF; cdr3_nt: TGCAGCGTCCACCCCACTGAAGCTTTCTTT
v_call: TRBV4-1; d_call: -; j_call: TRBJ1-1; cdr3_length: 14; clone_size: -; cdr3_aa: CASSQDPGIGEAFF; cdr3_nt: TGCGCCAGCAGCCAAGATCCAGGGATCGGTGAAGCTTTCTTT
v_call: TRBV29-1; d_call: TRBD1; j_call: TRBJ2-5; cdr3_length: 13; clone_size: few; cdr3_aa: CSVDRGMGETQYF; cdr3_nt: TGCAGCGTTGACAGGGGGATGGGAGAGACCCAGTACTTC
v_call: TRBV30; d_call: TRBD1; j_call: TRBJ2-7; cdr3_length: 12; clone_size: -; cdr3_aa: CAWKVQGIEQYF; cdr3_nt: TGTGCCTGGAAGGTACAGGGGATCGAGCAGTACTTC
v_call: TRBV30; d_call: -; j_call: TRBJ1-5; cdr3_length: 14; clone_size: few; cdr3_aa: CAWSLTGLYQPQHF; cdr3_nt: TGTGCCTGGAGTCTGACAGGCCTATATCAGCCCCAGCATTTT
v_call: TRBV28; d_call: TRBD1; j_call: TRBJ1-2; cdr3_length: 15; clone_size: -; cdr3_aa: CASNLQGAIRNGYTF; cdr3_nt: TGTGCCAGCAACTTACAGGGGGCGATTCGCAATGGCTACACCTTC
v_call: TRBV30; d_call: -; j_call: TRBJ1-5; cdr3_length: 15; clone_size: -; cdr3_aa: CAWSNSGDTNQPQHF; cdr3_nt: TGTGCCTGGAGCAACTCAGGAGACACTAATCAGCCCCAGCATTTT
v_call: TRBV7-6; d_call: TRBD1; j_call: TRBJ2-7; cdr3_length: 14; clone_size: -; cdr3_aa: CASSPGTGSYEQYF; cdr3_nt: TGTGCCAGCAGCCCCGGGACAGGGTCCTACGAGCAGTACTTC
v_call: TRBV9; d_call: -; j_call: TRBJ2-2; cdr3_length: 15; clone_size: -; cdr3_aa: CASSVGFGNTGELFF; cdr3_nt: TGTGCCAGCAGCGTAGGGTTTGGGAACACCGGGGAGCTGTTTTTT
v_call: TRBV29-1; d_call: -; j_call: TRBJ1-2; cdr3_length: 13; clone_size: few; cdr3_aa: CSVEAQILYGYTF; cdr3_nt: TGCAGCGTTGAAGCCCAGATCCTCTATGGCTACACCTTC
v_call: TRBV20-1; d_call: -; j_call: TRBJ2-1; cdr3_length: 11; clone_size: few; cdr3_aa: CSASTRQEQFF; cdr3_nt: TGCAGTGCTAGTACCAGACAGGAGCAGTTCTTC
v_call: TRBV30; d_call: TRBD1; j_call: TRBJ1-1; cdr3_length: 11; clone_size: -; cdr3_aa: CASHRGPEAFF; cdr3_nt: TGTGCCAGCCACAGGGGACCTGAAGCTTTCTTT
v_call: TRBV6-5; d_call: TRBD1; j_call: TRBJ1-5; cdr3_length: 15; clone_size: few; cdr3_aa: CASRYRQGGSQPQHF; cdr3_nt: TGTGCCAGCAGGTACCGACAGGGAGGTTCTCAGCCCCAGCATTTT
v_call: TRBV2; d_call: TRBD1; j_call: TRBJ1-5; cdr3_length: 15; clone_size: -; cdr3_aa: CASSLDRVSNQPQHF; cdr3_nt: TGTGCCAGCAGTCTGGACAGGGTGAGCAATCAGCCCCAGCATTTT
v_call: TRBV4-2; d_call: TRBD1; j_call: TRBJ1-5; cdr3_length: 15; clone_size: -; cdr3_aa: CASSQEQGVNQPQHF; cdr3_nt: TGTGCCAGCAGCCAAGAACAGGGGGTTAATCAGCCCCAGCATTTT
v_call: TRBV4-3; d_call: TRBD2; j_call: TRBJ2-7; cdr3_length: 13; clone_size: -; cdr3_aa: CASSRGRGYEQYF; cdr3_nt: TGCGCCAGCAGCCGAGGGAGGGGATACGAGCAGTACTTC
v_call: TRBV30; d_call: -; j_call: TRBJ2-7; cdr3_length: 12; clone_size: -; cdr3_aa: CAWSLPTYEQYF; cdr3_nt: TGTGCCTGGAGTCTCCCCACCTACGAGCAGTACTTC
v_call: TRBV6-6; d_call: -; j_call: TRBJ2-4; cdr3_length: 14; clone_size: -; cdr3_aa: CASSPALAKNIQYF; cdr3_nt: TGTGCCAGCAGTCCAGCTCTAGCCAAAAACATTCAGTACTTC
v_call: TRBV5-4; d_call: TRBD2; j_call: TRBJ2-1; cdr3_length: 15; clone_size: -; cdr3_aa: CASSPQTSGDVEQFF; cdr3_nt: TGTGCCAGCAGTCCTCAGACTAGCGGGGACGTTGAGCAGTTCTTC
v_call: TRBV19; d_call: -; j_call: TRBJ2-7; cdr3_length: 14; clone_size: -; cdr3_aa: CASSIQDGPYEQYF; cdr3_nt: TGTGCCAGTAGTATACAGGACGGTCCCTACGAGCAGTACTTC
v_call: TRBV5-6; d_call: -; j_call: TRBJ2-5; cdr3_length: 14; clone_size: -; cdr3_aa: CASSLGRQAETQYF; cdr3_nt: TGTGCCAGCAGCTTGGGGAGACAGGCAGAGACCCAGTACTTC
v_call: TRBV7-2; d_call: TRBD2; j_call: TRBJ2-7; cdr3_length: 14; clone_size: -; cdr3_aa: CASSTRTSTYEQYF; cdr3_nt: TGTGCCAGCAGCACCCGGACTAGCACCTACGAGCAGTACTTC
v_call: TRBV5-6; d_call: TRBD1; j_call: TRBJ2-5; cdr3_length: 15; clone_size: -; cdr3_aa: CASTDQGEYQETQYF; cdr3_nt: TGTGCCAGCACCGATCAGGGGGAGTACCAAGAGACCCAGTACTTC
v_call: TRBV7-2; d_call: -; j_call: TRBJ1-2; cdr3_length: 12; clone_size: few; cdr3_aa: CASSLTQHGYTF; cdr3_nt: TGTGCCAGCAGTTTGACCCAGCACGGCTACACCTTC
v_call: TRBV27; d_call: -; j_call: TRBJ1-5; cdr3_length: 15; clone_size: few; cdr3_aa: CASSLSPARNQPQHF; cdr3_nt: TGTGCCAGCAGTTTATCTCCAGCCCGCAATCAGCCCCAGCATTTT
v_call: TRBV28; d_call: -; j_call: TRBJ1-4; cdr3_length: 14; clone_size: few; cdr3_aa: CASSRGQSNEKLFF; cdr3_nt: TGTGCCAGCAGTCGGGGCCAGTCTAATGAAAAACTGTTTTTT
v_call: TRBV30; d_call: -; j_call: TRBJ1-5; cdr3_length: 14; clone_size: -; cdr3_aa: CAWSSGLSNQPQHF; cdr3_nt: TGTGCCTGGAGTTCAGGACTAAGCAATCAGCCCCAGCATTTT
v_call: TRBV6-1; d_call: -; j_call: TRBJ2-7; cdr3_length: 11; clone_size: -; cdr3_aa: CATATKYEQYF; cdr3_nt: TGTGCCACCGCGACCAAATACGAGCAGTACTTC
v_call: TRBV14; d_call: -; j_call: TRBJ1-6; cdr3_length: 14; clone_size: -; cdr3_aa: CASRTTLYNSPLHF; cdr3_nt: TGTGCCAGCAGGACTACACTGTATAATTCACCCCTCCACTTT
v_call: TRBV29-1; d_call: -; j_call: TRBJ1-1; cdr3_length: 15; clone_size: -; cdr3_aa: CSVAEAGTRNTEAFF; cdr3_nt: TGCAGCGTGGCCGAAGCGGGGACCAGAAACACTGAAGCTTTCTTT
v_call: TRBV29-1; d_call: -; j_call: TRBJ1-5; cdr3_length: 13; clone_size: -; cdr3_aa: CSVQDSENQPQHF; cdr3_nt: TGCAGCGTTCAAGACTCGGAGAATCAGCCCCAGCATTTT
v_call: TRBV27; d_call: -; j_call: TRBJ1-2; cdr3_length: 15; clone_size: -; cdr3_aa: CASSLVAGVGYGYTF; cdr3_nt: TGTGCCAGCAGTTTGGTGGCAGGGGTGGGCTATGGCTACACCTTC
v_call: TRBV7-2; d_call: -; j_call: TRBJ2-7; cdr3_length: 12; clone_size: -; cdr3_aa: CASSITGYEQYF; cdr3_nt: TGTGCCAGCAGCATAACAGGCTACGAGCAGTACTTC
v_call: TRBV27; d_call: -; j_call: TRBJ2-7; cdr3_length: 12; clone_size: -; cdr3_aa: CASKGGTYEQYF; cdr3_nt: TGTGCCAGCAAGGGGGGTACCTACGAGCAGTACTTC
v_call: TRBV4-3; d_call: -; j_call: TRBJ1-1; cdr3_length: 14; clone_size: -; cdr3_aa: CASSQATLLGGAFF; cdr3_nt: TGCGCCAGCAGCCAGGCCACGCTCCTCGGAGGGGCTTTCTTT